What follows are 20 T cell receptor beta chains derived from one specimen sequenced in a study of cytomegalovirus exposure and HLA in healthy donors. Libraries were prepared by immunoSEQ multiplex PCR; TCRdb keeps only in-frame clonotypes and omits some of them. The sample comprises around 70,000 clones, approximately 91% of which are singletons, and approximately 3.4% rests with the top ten. The sample consisted of PBMCs. The receptors shown here come from a man aged 18 to 29 in good health and CMV-seronegative.

This chain links TRBV30 with TRBJ2-3, with 8 nucleotides matching TRBD2. The germline gives CDR1 GTSNPN, CDR2 SVGIG (reference sequence). With V trimmed by 0 bases and J by 4 bases, 6 bases remained unmatched. The CDR3 covers 15 residues. The DNA for the CDR3 is TGTGCCTGGAGTGTCTTGCGGGGGGCGTCAGATACGCAGTATTTT. This translates into CAWSVLRGASDTQYF. Filled out from reference TRBV30 and TRBJ2-3, the complete variable domain reads SQTIHQWPATLVQPVGSPLSLECTVEGTSNPNLYWYRQAAGRGLQLLFYSVGIGQISSEVPQNLSASRPQDRQFILSSKKLLLSDSGFYLCAWSVLRGASDTQYFGPGTRLTVL.

V is TRBV9 and J is TRBJ2-1; D is unresolved. This CDR3 spans 14 amino acids. Trimming removed 0 bases from V and 8 bases from J, with 12 bases in between. Germline V gene data show CDR1 as SGDLS and CDR2 as YYNGEE. Here the CDR3 reads CASSVGSPRYEQFF. In DNA, the CDR3 is TGTGCCAGCAGCGTAGGCTCCCCCAGGTATGAGCAGTTCTTC.

The chain is built from TRBV7-3 and TRBJ2-5, with D perhaps matching TRBD2 (6 bases). Germline values: CDR1 SGHTA, CDR2 FQGTGA. Deletions cut 6 bases from V and 1 base from J, with 9 bases between. The length of the CDR3 is 13 residues. In DNA, the CDR3 is TGTGCCAGCAGTCGGGGGTCCCAAGAGACCCAGTACTTC. As protein: CASSRGSQETQYF.

The genes are TRBV7-2 and TRBJ1-3; D gene unclear. The CDR3 is 14 residues long. The V and J ends lost 5 bases and 3 bases respectively, with 11 bases between them. Germline assignment: CDR1 SGHTA and CDR2 FQGNSA. The CDR3 protein is CASSPILLGNTIYF. The CDR3 nucleotides are TGTGCCAGCAGCCCCATTCTACTTGGAAACACCATATATTTT.

The chain recombines TRBV14 with TRBJ1-1; possible D gene TRBD1, 5 bases. V dropped 2 bases and J dropped 7 bases, with 17 bases sitting between them. The CDR3 is 15 amino acids. CDR1 is SGHDN, CDR2 FVKESK, per germline. In DNA form, the CDR3 reads TGTGCCAGCAGCCAACATAGCGGGGCCTACGGTGAAGCTTTCTTT. It codes for CASSQHSGAYGEAFF.

The CDR3 here is CASSLIASRTYNEQFF. CDR3 DNA: TGCGCCAGCAGCTTGATCGCTAGCAGAACCTACAATGAGCAGTTCTTC. The V and J genes are TRBV5-1 and TRBJ2-1; TRBD2 is a possible D gene (5 bases). The CDR3 extends over 16 amino acids. Germline loops: CDR1 SGHRS, CDR2 YFSETQ. The V end was cut by 1 base, the J end by 2 bases, with 13 bases between.

The chain has TRBV6-5 and TRBJ2-1, with D unresolved. Germline V lookup: CDR1 MNHEY, CDR2 SVGAGI. This CDR3 comprises 14 residues. The ends were cut back, 2 bases at V and 4 bases at J, with 9 bases in the middle. CDR3 bases: TGTGCCAGCAGTTACGCTGACACATACAATGAGCAGTTCTTC. Encoded protein: CASSYADTYNEQFF.

The J gene is TRBJ1-1, the V gene TRBV4-2, with 7 bases lining up with TRBD1. Germline V gene sequence: CDR1 LGHNA, CDR2 YNFKEQ. Germline trimming cut 3 bases from V and 5 bases from J; bases unmatched to any gene: 15. CDR3 length: 17 amino acids. The CDR3 DNA is TGTGCCAGCAGCCACTTACCGGGACAGTTGCCGGGGACTGAAGCTTTCTTT. Protein product: CASSHLPGQLPGTEAFF.

This clone is a singleton in its sample. V and J are TRBV27 and TRBJ2-7, with TRBD2 matching 14 bases. CDR1 MNHEY and CDR2 SMNVEV come from the germline V gene (reference sequence). V shed 5 bases and J 5 bases; nucleotides not matched to a gene: 11. The CDR3 length is 17 residues. The CDR3 sequence: CASSAGWGTSGSHEQYF. The CDR3 DNA reads as TGTGCCAGCAGTGCGGGGTGGGGGACTAGCGGGAGCCACGAGCAGTACTTC.

This chain uses TRBV5-1 with TRBJ2-5; 10 nucleotides line up with TRBD2. The CDR3 is made up of 17 amino acids. Germline CDR1 is SGHRS and CDR2 is YFSETQ. V lost 4 bases, J lost 0 bases, and 9 bases stayed unmatched. The CDR3 region is CASSQQPSGSYQETQYF. The CDR3 region has the DNA TGCGCCAGCAGCCAACAACCTAGCGGGAGCTACCAAGAGACCCAGTACTTC. Complete variable domain (other parts from reference TRBV5-1 and TRBJ2-5): KAGVTQTPRYLIKTRGQQVTLSCSPISGHRSVSWYQQTPGQGLQFLFEYFSETQRNKGNFPGRFSGRQFSNSRSEMNVSTLELGDSALYLCASSQQPSGSYQETQYFGPGTRLLVL.

The V and J genes are TRBV27 and TRBJ2-4, with 9 bases that match TRBD1. The CDR3 totals 16 residues. Germline trimming cut 4 bases from V and 0 bases from J; bases unmatched to any gene: 4. Germline lookup yields CDR1 MNHEY and CDR2 SMNVEV (reference sequence). DNA of the CDR3: TGTGCCAGCAGTTCGGGGACAGGGATAGCCAAAAACATTCAGTACTTC. Residues: CASSSGTGIAKNIQYF.

The chain is built from TRBV6-5 and TRBJ2-1; TRBD2 aligns across 8 bases. CDR1 and CDR2 from the germline V gene are MNHEY and SVGAGI. This CDR3 region has 14 residues. After removal of 10 bases from V and 6 bases from J, the junction contained 11 bases not matched to a gene. CDR3 nucleotide sequence: TGTGCCACCAACACGGGAGGGCTAGGCAATGAGCAGTTCTTC. Translation gives CATNTGGLGNEQFF.

The genes are TRBV28 and TRBJ1-2; no clear D. Germline values: CDR1 MDHEN, CDR2 SYDVKM. The CDR3 runs 9 residues. CDR3 nucleotides: TGTGCAACTGAGGATGGCTACACCTTC. Protein: CATEDGYTF.

The chain uses TRBV2 and TRBJ1-5; TRBD1 matches 9 bases. Germline loops: CDR1 SNHLY, CDR2 FYNNEI. The V gene end was trimmed by 4 bases and the J gene end by 6 bases; junction bases not matched to a gene: 7. The CDR3 has 15 amino acids. The CDR3 sequence is CASSGPGQGTQPQHF. The CDR3 nucleotides are TGTGCCAGCAGTGGACCGGGACAGGGCACTCAGCCCCAGCATTTT.

V gene TRBV28 combines with J gene TRBJ1-1; perhaps TRBD1 as D (5 bases). V lost 7 bases, J lost 0 bases, and 21 bases lay in between. CDR1 is MDHEN, CDR2 SYDVKM, per germline. The CDR3 is 17 amino acids. CDR3 DNA: TGTGCCAGCATCCCCCGTGGGACTTCTTACATGAACACTGAAGCTTTCTTT. Translating it yields CASIPRGTSYMNTEAFF.

The chain links TRBV14 to TRBJ2-7; D remains unclear. CDR1 is SGHDN and CDR2 is FVKESK in the germline V gene. V lost 5 bases to trimming and J lost 3 bases, with 5 bases between them. The CDR3 is made up of 11 amino acids. The CDR3 DNA follows: TGTGCCAGCAGCGAGATCTACGAGCAGTACTTC. It is translated as CASSEIYEQYF.

The genes are TRBV9 and TRBJ2-7; TRBD2 matches 7 bases. The CDR3 totals 18 residues. V was pared by 3 bases and J by 5 bases, with 20 bases of the junction left unmatched. Germline V gene data show CDR1 as SGDLS and CDR2 as YYNGEE. CDR3 DNA sequence: TGTGCCAGCAGCGACCCCTCGGGGCGGGGGAGGACTCTCGACGAGCAGTACTTC. Its protein is CASSDPSGRGRTLDEQYF.

This clone was counted a single time. The CDR3 DNA sequence: TGCAGCGTGGCGGGGGGACTAGTCGGCTACAATGAGCAGTTCTTC. This gives the protein CSVAGGLVGYNEQFF. This sequence joins TRBV29-1 and TRBJ2-1, with 8 bases lining up with TRBD2. The CDR3 runs to 15 residues. With V trimmed by 6 bases and J by 3 bases, 10 bases remained unmatched. Germline V gene lookup returns CDR1 SQVTM and CDR2 ANQGSEA.

This clone was seen just once. The rearrangement uses TRBV19 and TRBJ2-7; the match to TRBD2 covers 7 bases. The CDR3 is 15 residues long. The germline V gene encodes CDR1 LNHDA and CDR2 SQIVND (reference sequence). The V and J ends lost 6 bases and 3 bases, in that order; junction bases with no gene match: 11. In DNA, the CDR3 is TGTGCCAGTAGACCCTCGGCGGGAGAGTTCTACGAGCAGTACTTC. This gives the protein CASRPSAGEFYEQYF.

V is TRBV6-6 and J is TRBJ2-7; D might be TRBD1 (5 bases). This CDR3 has 16 amino acids. The V gene lost 0 bases and the J gene lost 0 bases, with 12 bases spanning the gap. Germline lookup yields CDR1 MNHNY and CDR2 SVGAGI (reference sequence). CDR3 sequence: CASSYSEDIPSYEQYF. CDR3 DNA sequence: TGTGCCAGCAGTTACTCTGAGGACATCCCCTCCTACGAGCAGTACTTC.